This T cell receptor beta chain comes out of a study of shared clonotypes between healthy human individuals. Selected positively for CCR7 and CD45RO-negative, naive CD8 cells excluded terminally differentiated effector memory CD45RA+ cells. Template for every sorted-subset replicate PCR totaled roughly 200 ng DNA, roughly 30,000 T cell genomes. Measured with immunoSEQ multiplex PCR; TCRdb has only the in-frame clones, and not every one. The sample consists of roughly 590,000 clones, roughly 95% of them appearing once. The length of the CDR3 is 15 residues. Germline V CDR1 and CDR2: SGDLS, YYNGEE. V shed 0 bases and J 6 bases; nucleotides not matched to a gene: 4. Findings and caveats of the study: The study drew on few donors, limiting represented genetic and exposure-history diversity.

Remarks on this clone: Its antigen is unknown.

This TCR was recovered from a woman aged 25 to 45 in good health. This chain links TRBV9 with TRBJ2-1; 9 bases align to TRBD2. The sequencing sample was made of naive CD8+ T cells sorted from blood. The CDR3 DNA sequence: TGTGCCAGCAGCGTAGGACTAGCGGCAATCAATGAGCAGTTCTTC. Translated, it gives CASSVGLAAINEQFF.